A few counts support the clone carrying this T cell receptor beta chain. Through a sample-barcoded 5' primer and a J-beta primer mix, a second PCR was run for 7 to 11 cycles. Each of the cDNA molecules was tagged by a template-switch adaptor with 12 random nucleotides. One entry per CDR3 protein, called by TCRdb with MiXCR from the 5' RACE reads. The sample has 650,000 to 1,000,000 distinct CDR3 sequences, 36% seen once. Germline assignment: CDR1 DFQATT and CDR2 SNEGSKA (reference sequence). The CDR3 length is 16 residues. V lost 6 bases and J lost 0, with 20 bases in between. This sample stems from a study of blood T cells in healthy people across ages.

This chain links TRBV20-1 with TRBJ1-1, with D possibly matching TRBD1 (6 bases). This clonotype originated in a man aged 18 to 30 in good health. The sample was blood. The CDR3 nucleotides are TGCAGTGCCCTAAAGGTGGCAGGGGTCCTGAACACTGAAGCTTTCTTT. Translation: CSALKVAGVLNTEAFF.